The clone carrying this TCR beta chain has just a few counts. This sample was taken from a study of regulatory T cells in long-lasting Graves disease. Arm-PCR of CDR3 regions and iRepertoire HTBI primers were used to build TCR beta libraries. TCRdb processed the multiplex PCR reads anew with MiXCR; each CDR3 protein has one entry. Counted here are roughly 420,000 distinct CDR3 sequences, 13% to 15% occurring once; the ten biggest clones make up more than 15%. The CDR3 contains 15 residues. The V gene's germline CDR1 is SGHDT and CDR2 YYEEEE. V gave up 1 base and J gave up 1 base; unmatched junction bases: 4. Time point in this sample: newly diagnosed GD, antithyroid drugs for less than 3 months. PBMC RNA was the source of the TCR library. These data also featured in a second study, about T cells in Graves' hyperthyroidism and ophthalmopathy.

V gene TRBV5-6 combines with J gene TRBJ1-1; 7 nucleotides line up with TRBD1. The clonotype was recovered from a woman aged 45-59 years with Graves disease. Sequencing used peripheral blood mononuclear cells (PBMCs), obtained at new diagnosis, from a patient treated with antithyroid drugs. The CDR3: CASSLFDRENTEAFF. CDR3 nucleotides: TGTGCCAGCAGCTTGTTTGACAGGGAGAACACTGAAGCTTTCTTT.